This TCR beta chain is drawn from a study of cytomegalovirus exposure and HLA in healthy donors. Study-level information: Early released data comprised around 79 million unique TCRs from HLA-typed donors. Overall study findings and caveats: Analysis performed later showed TCR beta chains linked to HLA being more clonally expanded than equally common others. Productive status was seen about 87% or about 30% of the time for most TCR beta V segments in an earlier analysis. About 180 TCR beta chains were listed as cytomegalovirus-associated.

As regards this clone: Its antigen is not known.

The PCR ran on 60 Vbeta and 13 Jbeta primers. Data came from immunoSEQ multiplex PCR; TCRdb stores just in-frame clones and leaves some out. The table has about 130,000 clones, 78% seen once. The CDR3 has 15 amino acids. Deletions cut 6 bases from V and 6 bases from J, with 20 bases between. Per the germline V gene, CDR1 is SNHLY and CDR2 is FYNNEI. The receptor was derived from a man in his thirties or forties in good health and CMV-seropositive. Sequenced input: PBMCs. This chain connects TRBV2 to TRBJ1-1, with a possible D match to TRBD1 (6 bases). CDR3 in amino acids: CASRYRTASRAEAFF. The CDR3 nucleotides are TGTGCCAGCAGGTACAGGACAGCCTCGAGGGCTGAAGCTTTCTTT.